What follows are 14 T cell receptor beta chains derived from one specimen sequenced in a study of cytomegalovirus exposure and HLA in healthy donors. 60 Vbeta and 13 Jbeta primers were used in PCR. Assay used: immunoSEQ multiplex PCR; TCRdb lists only in-frame clones, some missing. The sample lists about 160,000 clones, roughly four fifths occurring once. The sequenced sample was PBMCs. These receptors were collected from a woman aged 35 to 49 in good health and CMV-seronegative.

J is TRBJ2-1 and V is TRBV7-7; perhaps TRBD1 as D (5 bases). Germline CDR1 and CDR2: SSHAT and FNYEAQ (reference sequence). V lost 0 bases and J lost 8, with 17 bases in between. The CDR3 spans 16 residues. The CDR3 loop is CASSLALAGKSHEQFF. As DNA, the CDR3 is TGTGCCAGCAGCTTAGCGCTGGCAGGGAAGTCACATGAGCAGTTCTTC.

CDR3: CASSLGGRDNEQFF. In DNA, the CDR3 is TGCGCCAGCAGCTTGGGTGGCAGGGACAATGAGCAGTTCTTC. The chain employs TRBV5-1 and TRBJ2-1; possibly TRBD1 for D (5 bases). This CDR3 has 14 amino acids. Germline V gene lookup returns CDR1 SGHRS and CDR2 YFSETQ. The V gene lost 0 bases and the J gene lost 5 bases, with 9 bases spanning the gap.

This sequence joins TRBV27 and TRBJ1-1; possible D gene TRBD1, 5 bases. This CDR3 is 12 amino acids long. Looked up from germline, CDR1 is MNHEY and CDR2 is SMNVEV (reference sequence). Between the trimmed V and J ends, which lost 2 bases and 4 bases, there was a span of 5 bases. This chain's CDR3 is CASSLRGTEAFF. The CDR3 DNA reads TGTGCCAGCAGTTTAAGGGGCACTGAAGCTTTCTTT.

The rearrangement uses TRBV18 and TRBJ1-5; perhaps TRBD1 as D (6 bases). Trimming left V 4 bases short and J 5 bases short, with 18 bases between. Germline CDR1 is KGHSH and CDR2 is LQKENI. CDR3 length equals 16 residues. CDR3 protein: CASSREGGASYQPQHF. The CDR3 nucleotides read TGTGCCAGCTCACGGGAGGGGGGCGCTTCCTATCAGCCCCAGCATTTT.

J is TRBJ2-3 and V is TRBV5-1; 10 bases line up with TRBD2. Germline-derived CDR1 and CDR2 are SGHRS and YFSETQ. This CDR3 region has 17 residues. The trim removed 5 bases at V and 1 base at J, leaving 10 bases unmatched. Written as DNA, the CDR3 is TGCGCCAGCAGAGCAGCGGGGGGGGCTTACCGCACAGATACGCAGTATTTT. The encoded protein is CASRAAGGAYRTDTQYF.

V and J are TRBV4-1 and TRBJ2-5, with 11 bases that match TRBD2. Trimming removed 1 base from V and 5 bases from J; junction bases left unmatched: 6. The CDR3 has 16 residues. Per germline, CDR1 MGHRA and CDR2 YSYEKL. This CDR3 is CASSQAGTSGTETQYF. The CDR3 DNA reads as TGCGCCAGCAGCCAAGCCGGGACTAGCGGAACGGAGACCCAGTACTTC.

This chain's CDR3 is CASGLASRGQFF. CDR3 coding DNA: TGTGCCAGCGGACTAGCGAGCCGGGGGCAGTTCTTC. This rearrangement joins TRBV2 to TRBJ2-1; TRBD2 agrees at 9 bases. CDR1 and CDR2 (germline): SNHLY, FYNNEI. J lost 12 bases, V lost 8 bases, and 8 bases had no gene match. This CDR3 contains 12 residues.

The J gene is TRBJ2-1, the V gene TRBV6-1; 12 nucleotides line up with TRBD2. The CDR3 extends over 15 amino acids. The germline CDR1 and CDR2 sequences are MNHNS and SASEGT. The V segment lost 10 bases and the J segment 10 bases; nucleotides outside the gene matches: 14. CDR3 DNA sequence: TGTGCCACCGCGTGGGCTAGCGGGGGGGTCAGGGAGCAGTTCTTC. This codes for CATAWASGGVREQFF.

This clone has only a few counts. J is TRBJ1-1 and V is TRBV15, with D possibly TRBD1 on 6 matching bases. The CDR3 has 17 amino acids. Germline assignment: CDR1 LNHNV and CDR2 YYDKDF (reference sequence). The V end lost 6 bases, the J end lost 4 bases, and 24 bases lay between the germline ends. The CDR3 spells CATRDPGVAGSSTEAFF. CDR3 DNA sequence: TGTGCCACCAGGGACCCAGGGGTCGCCGGTTCAAGCACTGAAGCTTTCTTT.

The rearrangement links TRBV10-3 to TRBJ1-5, with D possibly being TRBD1 (5 bases). CDR3 length equals 13 residues. Per the germline V gene, CDR1 is ENHRY and CDR2 is SYGVKD. The V and J ends lost 3 bases and 2 bases respectively, with 5 bases between them. Here the CDR3 DNA reads TGTGCCATCAGTGACAGGGGCAATCAGCCCCAGCATTTT. It specifies CAISDRGNQPQHF.

The chain couples TRBV5-1 to TRBJ1-2; 9 bases are a match to TRBD1. Trimming took 0 bases from V and 5 from J; bases not matched to a gene: 5. The CDR3 spans 15 residues. Germline assignment: CDR1 SGHRS and CDR2 YFSETQ. The chain's CDR3 is CASSLDGQGTYGYTF. The CDR3 DNA reads TGCGCCAGCAGCTTGGACGGACAGGGGACTTATGGCTACACCTTC.

CDR3: CASRTGQGLYEQYF. The CDR3 DNA sequence: TGTGCCAGCAGAACGGGACAGGGATTATACGAGCAGTACTTC. The J gene is TRBJ2-7, the V gene TRBV28; 9 nucleotides line up with TRBD1. The CDR3 consists of 14 residues. V lost 6 bases, J lost 4 bases, and 7 bases stayed unmatched. Germline V gene data show CDR1 as MDHEN and CDR2 as SYDVKM. Complete variable domain (other parts from reference TRBV28 and TRBJ2-7): DVKVTQSSRYLVKRTGEKVFLECVQDMDHENMFWYRQDPGLGLRLIYFSYDVKMKEKGDIPEGYSVSREKKERFSLILESASTNQTSMYLCASRTGQGLYEQYFGPGTRLTVT.

The rearrangement uses TRBV9 and TRBJ1-6; 8 nucleotides match TRBD1. V shed 4 bases, J shed 9 bases, and the junction held 9 bases outside the gene matches. Per germline, CDR1 SGDLS and CDR2 YYNGEE. The CDR3 totals 15 residues. The CDR3 DNA reads as TGTGCCAGCAGCCCACTGGACAGGGTTAGTTCACCCCTCCACTTT. This sequence encodes CASSPLDRVSSPLHF.

This chain links TRBV7-8 with TRBJ2-3; weak D call: TRBD2 (5 bases). Germline V gene lookup returns CDR1 SGHVS and CDR2 FQNEAQ. This CDR3 comprises 17 residues. Trimming pared 6 bases from V and 0 bases from J, leaving 19 bases between. The CDR3 region has the DNA TGTGCCAGCAGACGACCTCTCTGGACTGGTAGCACAGATACGCAGTATTTT. Translating gives CASRRPLWTGSTDTQYF. Full variable domain (outside the CDR3, taken from reference TRBV7-8 and TRBJ2-3): GAGVSQSPRYKVAKRGQDVALRCDPISGHVSLFWYQQALGQGPEFLTYFQNEAQLDKSGLPSDRFFAERPEGSVSTLKIQRTQQEDSAVYLCASRRPLWTGSTDTQYFGPGTRLTVL.